This passage covers 6 T cell receptor beta chains from one sample sequenced in a study of response to subunit inactivated influenza vaccine. One entry per CDR3 protein results from TCRdb running MiXCR on the RT-PCR reads. The sample includes 500,000 to 600,000 distinct CDR3 sequences, approximately 11% of them seen just once. The sample was also linked to a second study, of T cells expressing NK-cell markers. From that report: TCR beta cDNA was generated via 5'RACE template switching incorporating UMIs.

Here the sequenced sample was PBMCs from blood, taken on the day of vaccination. The receptors were gathered from a man aged 45-60 years who received an inactivated influenza vaccine.

This clonotype was recorded at least ten times. The J gene is TRBJ2-1, the V gene TRBV11-1, with TRBD2 matching 9 bases. This CDR3 spans 18 amino acids. In germline, CDR1 is SGHAT, CDR2 FQDESV (reference sequence). V gave up 4 bases and J gave up 4 bases; unmatched junction bases: 14. The CDR3 region is CASSSTGGAGGLYNEQFF. The CDR3 DNA is TGTGCCAGCAGCTCCACCGGGGGAGCGGGGGGACTATACAATGAGCAGTTCTTC.

This chain uses TRBV3-1 with TRBJ2-1; TRBD2 matches at 9 bases. The CDR3 has 17 residues. The V gene end was trimmed by 4 bases and the J gene end by 5 bases; junction bases not matched to a gene: 12. Germline values: CDR1 LGHDT, CDR2 YNNKEL (reference sequence). CDR3 bases: TGTGCCAGCAGCCCGAATCCGGGACTAGCACAGAACAATGAGCAGTTCTTC. Encoded protein: CASSPNPGLAQNNEQFF.

Only a few counts were recorded for this clonotype. The chain is built from TRBV5-4 and TRBJ2-1; possibly TRBD2 for D (5 bases). The germline V gene has CDR1 SGHNT and CDR2 YYREEE (reference sequence). The germline V and J ends were trimmed by 4 bases and 2 bases, with 13 bases remaining between them. There are 15 residues in the CDR3. CDR3 nucleotide sequence: TGTGCCAGCAGCATCAGGACCGGGGCCTACAATGAGCAGTTCTTC. This encodes CASSIRTGAYNEQFF.

The gene calls are TRBV20-1 and TRBJ2-5, with D possibly matching TRBD2 (5 bases). The germline CDR1 and CDR2 sequences are DFQATT and SNEGSKA (reference sequence). This CDR3 is built from 12 residues. V lost 1 base to trimming and J lost 2 bases, with 5 bases between them. CDR3 protein: CSARAGQETQYF. Here the CDR3 DNA reads TGCAGTGCTAGAGCGGGGCAAGAGACCCAGTACTTC.

V is TRBV7-2 and J is TRBJ2-5; D gene ambiguous. V was trimmed by 2 bases and J by 5 bases, leaving 12 bases between them. The CDR3 totals 14 residues. Germline CDR1 SGHTA, CDR2 FQGNSA. The CDR3 loop reads CASSLRTHGETQYF. The CDR3 nucleotides are TGTGCCAGCAGCTTAAGGACCCATGGGGAGACCCAGTACTTC.

In this sample, this clonotype turned up many times. The J gene is TRBJ2-7, the V gene TRBV2; D uncertain. CDR3 size: 13 residues. Between the trimmed V and J ends, which lost 6 bases and 5 bases, there was a span of 14 bases. Germline V lookup: CDR1 SNHLY, CDR2 FYNNEI. In DNA, the CDR3 is TGTGCCAGCAGCGGCAGAGCCCTCGACGAGCAGTACTTC. The encoded protein is CASSGRALDEQYF. Filled out from reference TRBV2 and TRBJ2-7, the complete variable domain reads EPEVTQTPSHQVTQMGQEVILRCVPISNHLYFYWYRQILGQKVEFLVSFYNNEISEKSEIFDDQFSVERPDGSNFTLKIRSTKLEDSAMYFCASSGRALDEQYFGPGTRLTVT.